This TCR beta chain was identified in a study of T cell responses to AZD1222 COVID-19 vaccine. Across the study: Pooling of second doses given at about 4 or about 12 weeks was done.

Germline CDR1 reads MNHEY; CDR2 reads SVGAGI. The V end lost 10 bases, the J end lost 5 bases, and 11 bases lay between the germline ends. This CDR3 is built from 11 residues. TCRdb's table, derived via immunoSEQ multiplex PCR, lists solely in-frame clones and lacks some. This repertoire shows around 200,000 clones, around 90% found once; its top ten account for roughly 0.5%. The chain has TRBV6-5 and TRBJ2-5, with D possibly matching TRBD2 (5 bases). The receptor was derived from an adult in good health. Sequenced here: peripheral blood, sampled on day 0 of AZD1222 vaccination. The CDR3 spells CATTRGETQYF. CDR3 coding DNA: TGTGCCACCACGAGAGGGGAGACCCAGTACTTC.